Given below is one T cell receptor (beta chain) in context. In the same sample, other DNA sequences code for this CDR3. The data derive from a study of blood T cell repertoires in COVID-19. Study overall: Spain, Italy and the United States supplied samples that represented acute and convalescent COVID-19.

Profiling relied on immunoSEQ multiplex PCR, and the TCRdb table lists in-frame clones only, not all of them. The data show over 110,000 clones, about four fifths seen once. The germline V gene encodes CDR1 SNHLY and CDR2 FYNNEI. The junction had 3 bases not matched to a gene; V was cut back by 6 bases and J by 3 bases. The CDR3 is made up of 15 amino acids. This clonotype was sampled from an elderly man with acute or convalescent COVID-19. The chain employs TRBV2 and TRBJ2-3, with 13 positions matching TRBD2. The sample comprised peripheral blood. CDR3 residues: CASSLTSGGTDTQYF. The CDR3 DNA reads TGTGCCAGCAGCCTGACTAGCGGGGGGACAGATACGCAGTATTTT.